The 5 T cell receptor beta chains given below trace back to one sample, sequenced in a study of blood T cells in healthy people across ages (dated by TCRdb to the mid-2010s). Libraries came from 5' RACE. The sample was run on an Illumina HiSeq 2500. A second PCR of roughly 7 to 12 cycles was run with a J-beta primer mix and a sample-barcoded 5' primer. Using fastp trimming at Q25 and MiXCR clonotype assembly, TCRdb reanalyzed the public sequencing data and kept in-frame beta chains. Each CDR3 protein gets just one entry, which takes the most common genes and DNA from the rows behind it. Across this sample there are around 620,000 distinct CDR3 sequences, with about 26% seen only once. The ten largest clones add up to approximately 17% of the sample. Sequencing used blood. The receptors originated from an older woman in good health.

This chain joins TRBV7-2 and TRBJ2-3; unclear D gene. Germline CDR1 and CDR2: SGHTA and FQGNSA. V was pared by 1 base and J by 6 bases, with 5 bases between. The CDR3 contains 12 residues. CDR3 nucleotides: TGTGCCAGCAGCTTAGACTCCGATACGCAGTATTTT. Translated: CASSLDSDTQYF.

The chain is built from TRBV10-3 and TRBJ1-2; possible D gene TRBD1, 5 bases. Trimming took 10 bases from V and 1 from J, leaving 19 bases between them. Germline CDR1 ENHRY, CDR2 SYGVKD. The CDR3 has 15 residues. CDR3 sequence reads: CATLARDRNNYGYTF. In nucleotides, the CDR3 is TGTGCCACCCTTGCCCGGGACCGAAATAACTATGGCTACACCTTC.

The V and J genes are TRBV4-2 and TRBJ1-2, with 7 positions matching TRBD1. Germline V gene lookup returns CDR1 LGHNA and CDR2 YNFKEQ. There are 15 residues in the CDR3. After removal of 1 base from V and 4 bases from J, the junction contained 6 bases not matched to a gene. The CDR3 coding sequence is TGTGCCAGCAGCCAAGCACAGGGGCCTTTCTATGGCTACACCTTC. Amino acids: CASSQAQGPFYGYTF.

A few counts support this clonotype. The chain joins TRBV7-2 to TRBJ2-3, with TRBD2 as a possible D gene (5 bases). The germline V and J ends were trimmed by 5 bases and 4 bases, with 10 bases remaining between them. Germline CDR1 reads SGHTA; CDR2 reads FQGNSA. The CDR3 extends over 13 amino acids. CDR3 region: CASSPPRADTQYF. The DNA of the CDR3 is TGTGCCAGCAGCCCCCCGAGGGCAGATACGCAGTATTTT.

This clonotype was observed a few times. The CDR3 region has the DNA TGTGCCAGCAGCTTGGTACTAGCGGGGTCGAATGAGCAGTTCTTC. Translation: CASSLVLAGSNEQFF. V is TRBV5-8 and J is TRBJ2-1; 10 bases fit TRBD2. The CDR3 sequence is 15 residues long. Germline V gene lookup returns CDR1 SGHTS and CDR2 YDEGEE. V gave up 0 bases and J gave up 7 bases; unmatched junction bases: 4.